The sequence of this TCR beta chain was determined in a study of blood T cell repertoires in COVID-19. On the study more broadly: Specimens from acute and convalescent COVID-19 originated in the United States, Italy and Spain.

As handled by the study authors: For nucleated cells, counts were estimated from reference gene primer amplification. Data came from immunoSEQ multiplex PCR; TCRdb stores just in-frame clones and leaves some out. Clone size and V and J calls were adopted from that table, with D and trimming inferred from the DNA. The table has about 130,000 clones, about four fifths seen once. CDR1 is SGHTA and CDR2 is FQGTGA in the germline V gene. The CDR3 sequence is 15 residues long. With 4 bases clipped from V and 4 bases from J, the junction kept 7 bases outside the gene matches. The TCR was taken from a man aged 40-49 years with active or convalescent COVID-19. This chain uses TRBV7-3 with TRBJ2-1; TRBD1 matches 7 bases. The sequencing sample was made of peripheral blood. The DNA for the CDR3 is TGTGCCAGCAGCTCCACGGCGACAGGGTACAATGAGCAGTTCTTC. Translation: CASSSTATGYNEQFF.